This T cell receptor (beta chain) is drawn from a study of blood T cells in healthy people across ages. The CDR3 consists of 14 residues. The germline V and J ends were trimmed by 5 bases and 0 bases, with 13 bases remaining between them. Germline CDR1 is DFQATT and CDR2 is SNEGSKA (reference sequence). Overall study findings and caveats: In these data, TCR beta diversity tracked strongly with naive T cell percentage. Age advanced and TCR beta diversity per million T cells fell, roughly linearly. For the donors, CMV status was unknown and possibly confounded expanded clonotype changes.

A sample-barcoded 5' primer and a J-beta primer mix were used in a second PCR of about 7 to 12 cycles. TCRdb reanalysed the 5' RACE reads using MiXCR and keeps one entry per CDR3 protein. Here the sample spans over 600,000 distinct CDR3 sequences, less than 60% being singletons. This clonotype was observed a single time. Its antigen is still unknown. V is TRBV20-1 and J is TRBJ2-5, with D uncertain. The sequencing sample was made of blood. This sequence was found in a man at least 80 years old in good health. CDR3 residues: CSALTGADQETQYF. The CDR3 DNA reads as TGCAGTGCTTTGACTGGCGCCGACCAAGAGACCCAGTACTTC.